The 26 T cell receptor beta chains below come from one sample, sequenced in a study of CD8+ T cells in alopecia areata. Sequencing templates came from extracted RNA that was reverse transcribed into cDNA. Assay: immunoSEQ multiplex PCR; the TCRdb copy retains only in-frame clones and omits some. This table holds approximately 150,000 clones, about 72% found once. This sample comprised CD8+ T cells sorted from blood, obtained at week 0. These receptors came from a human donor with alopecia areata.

CDR3 nucleotide sequence: TGTGCCAGCAGATCGACAGGGGCTAAAACAGATACGCAGTATTTT. It specifies CASRSTGAKTDTQYF. The chain joins TRBV7-9 to TRBJ2-3, with 8 bases that match TRBD1. Germline lookup yields CDR1 SEHNR and CDR2 FQNEAQ (reference sequence). J was trimmed by 3 bases and V by 6 bases; bases with no gene match: 8. There are 15 residues in the CDR3.

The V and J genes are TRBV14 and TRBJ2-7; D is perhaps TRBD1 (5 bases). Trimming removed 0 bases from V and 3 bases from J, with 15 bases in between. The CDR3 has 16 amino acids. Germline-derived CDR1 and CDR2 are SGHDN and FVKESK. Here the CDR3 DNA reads TGTGCCAGCAGCCAAGATCGTTGGCAGGGTCGCTACGAGCAGTACTTC. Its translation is CASSQDRWQGRYEQYF.

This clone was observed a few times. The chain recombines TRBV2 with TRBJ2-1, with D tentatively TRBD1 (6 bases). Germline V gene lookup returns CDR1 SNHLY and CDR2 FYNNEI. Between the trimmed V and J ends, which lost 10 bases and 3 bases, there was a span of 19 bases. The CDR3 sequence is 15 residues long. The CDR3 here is CANSLQGDVYNEQFF. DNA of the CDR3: TGTGCCAATTCTCTACAGGGTGATGTCTACAATGAGCAGTTCTTC.

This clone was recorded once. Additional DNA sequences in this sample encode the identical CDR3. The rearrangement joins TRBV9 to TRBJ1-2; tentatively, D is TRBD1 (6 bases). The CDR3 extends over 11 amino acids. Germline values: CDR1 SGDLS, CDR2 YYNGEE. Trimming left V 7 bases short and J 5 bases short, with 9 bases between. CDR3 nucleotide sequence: TGTGCCAGCCAGGGGAATTATGGCTACACCTTC. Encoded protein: CASQGNYGYTF.

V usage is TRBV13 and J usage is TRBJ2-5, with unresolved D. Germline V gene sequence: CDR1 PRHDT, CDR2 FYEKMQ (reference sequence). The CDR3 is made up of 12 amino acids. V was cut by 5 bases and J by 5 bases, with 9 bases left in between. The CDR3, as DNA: TGTGCCAGCAGCGCCGGTGGGGAGACCCAGTACTTC. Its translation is CASSAGGETQYF.

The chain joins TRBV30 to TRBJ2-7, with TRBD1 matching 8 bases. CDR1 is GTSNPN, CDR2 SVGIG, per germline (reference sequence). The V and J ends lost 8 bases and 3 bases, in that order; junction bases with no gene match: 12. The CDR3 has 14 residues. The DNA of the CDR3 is TGTGCCCTTCGGGCGGGACAGGAGTACTACGAGCAGTACTTC. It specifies CALRAGQEYYEQYF.

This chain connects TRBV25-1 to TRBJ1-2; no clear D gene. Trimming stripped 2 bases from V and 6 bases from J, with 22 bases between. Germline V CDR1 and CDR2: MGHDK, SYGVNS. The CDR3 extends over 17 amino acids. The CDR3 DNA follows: TGTGCCAGCAGTGAAATAATGTCCGGGCCCGATTCCCATGGCTACACCTTC. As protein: CASSEIMSGPDSHGYTF.

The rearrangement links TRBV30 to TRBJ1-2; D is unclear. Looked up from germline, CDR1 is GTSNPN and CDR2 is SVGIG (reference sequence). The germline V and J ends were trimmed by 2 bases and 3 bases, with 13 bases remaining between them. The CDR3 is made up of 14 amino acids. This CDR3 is CAWSTSGVDYGYTF. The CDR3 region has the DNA TGTGCCTGGAGTACCTCTGGGGTCGACTATGGCTACACCTTC.

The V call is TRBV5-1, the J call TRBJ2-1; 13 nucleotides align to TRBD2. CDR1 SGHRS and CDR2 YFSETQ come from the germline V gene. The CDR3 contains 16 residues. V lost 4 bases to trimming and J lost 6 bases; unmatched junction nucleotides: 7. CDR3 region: CASSPPGLAGFNEQFF. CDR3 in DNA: TGCGCCAGCAGCCCCCCGGGACTAGCGGGGTTCAATGAGCAGTTCTTC.

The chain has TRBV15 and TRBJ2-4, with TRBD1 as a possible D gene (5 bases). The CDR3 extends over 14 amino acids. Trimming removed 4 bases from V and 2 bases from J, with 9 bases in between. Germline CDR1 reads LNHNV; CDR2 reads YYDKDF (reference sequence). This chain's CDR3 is CATSTTGSKNIQYF. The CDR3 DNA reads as TGTGCCACCAGCACCACAGGCTCCAAAAACATTCAGTACTTC.

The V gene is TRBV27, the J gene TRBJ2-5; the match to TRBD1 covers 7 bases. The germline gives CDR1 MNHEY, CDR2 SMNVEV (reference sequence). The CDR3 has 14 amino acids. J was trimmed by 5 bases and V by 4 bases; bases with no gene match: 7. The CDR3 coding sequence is TGTGCCAGCAGTTCCCTGACAGGGATCGAGACCCAGTACTTC. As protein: CASSSLTGIETQYF.

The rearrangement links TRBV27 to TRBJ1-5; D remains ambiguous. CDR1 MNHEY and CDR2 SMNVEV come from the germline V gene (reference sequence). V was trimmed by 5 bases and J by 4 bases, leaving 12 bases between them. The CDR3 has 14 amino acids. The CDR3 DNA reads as TGTGCCAGCAGTCCCTGGACGGGAAATCAGCCCCAGCATTTT. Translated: CASSPWTGNQPQHF.

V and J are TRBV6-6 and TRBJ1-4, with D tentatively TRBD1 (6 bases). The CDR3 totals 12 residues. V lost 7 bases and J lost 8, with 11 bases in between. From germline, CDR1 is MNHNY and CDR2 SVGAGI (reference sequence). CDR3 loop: CASMAGDEKLFF. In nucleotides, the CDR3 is TGTGCCAGCATGGCAGGGGACGAAAAACTGTTTTTT.

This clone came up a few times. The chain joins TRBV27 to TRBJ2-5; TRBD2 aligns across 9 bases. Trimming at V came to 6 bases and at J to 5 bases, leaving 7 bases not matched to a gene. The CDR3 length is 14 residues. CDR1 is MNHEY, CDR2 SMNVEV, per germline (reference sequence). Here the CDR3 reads CASRVGLAGETQYF. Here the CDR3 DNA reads TGTGCCAGCAGAGTGGGACTAGCTGGTGAGACCCAGTACTTC.

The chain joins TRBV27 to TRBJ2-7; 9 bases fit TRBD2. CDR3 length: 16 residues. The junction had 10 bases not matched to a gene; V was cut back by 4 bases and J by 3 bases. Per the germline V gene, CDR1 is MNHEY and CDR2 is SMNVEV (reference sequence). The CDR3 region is CASSSSGGGAIYEQYF. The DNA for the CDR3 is TGTGCCAGCAGTTCCTCCGGCGGGGGGGCGATCTACGAGCAGTACTTC.

CDR3 in amino acids: CATYGRTGGYEQYF. For the CDR3, the DNA is TGTGCCACCTACGGTCGGACAGGGGGATACGAGCAGTACTTC. This chain uses TRBV6-5 with TRBJ2-7; 10 nucleotides match TRBD1. J gave up 4 bases and V 10 bases, and 10 bases lay outside the gene matches. The CDR3 sequence is 14 residues long. CDR1 MNHEY and CDR2 SVGAGI come from the germline V gene.

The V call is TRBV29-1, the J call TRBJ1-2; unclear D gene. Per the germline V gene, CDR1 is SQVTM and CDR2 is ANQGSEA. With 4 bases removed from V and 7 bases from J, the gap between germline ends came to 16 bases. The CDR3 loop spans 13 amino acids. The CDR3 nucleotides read TGCAGCGTTGTAGACGGGGAGTACTCTGGCTACACCTTC. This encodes CSVVDGEYSGYTF.

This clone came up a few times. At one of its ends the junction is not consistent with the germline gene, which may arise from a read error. CDR3 sequence (DNA): TGTGCTAGCAGCTGGGGAGCGGGGGGCCAAGAGACCCAGTACTTC. Translated: CASSWGAGGQETQYF. The chain couples TRBV7-7 to TRBJ2-5; 9 positions agree with TRBD2. This CDR3 has 15 residues. The germline V gene has CDR1 SSHAT and CDR2 FNYEAQ (reference sequence).

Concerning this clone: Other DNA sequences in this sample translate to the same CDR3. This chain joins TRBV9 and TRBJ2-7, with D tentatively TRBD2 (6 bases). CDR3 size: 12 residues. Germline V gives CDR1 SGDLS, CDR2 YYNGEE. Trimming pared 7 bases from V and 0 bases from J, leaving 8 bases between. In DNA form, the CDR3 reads TGTGCCAGCTCCGGGAGCTCCTACGAGCAGTACTTC. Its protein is CASSGSSYEQYF.

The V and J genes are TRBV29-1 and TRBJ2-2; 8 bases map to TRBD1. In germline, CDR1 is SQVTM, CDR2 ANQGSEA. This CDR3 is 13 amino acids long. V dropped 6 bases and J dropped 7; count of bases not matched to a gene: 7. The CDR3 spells CSVIQGGVGELFF. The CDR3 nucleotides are TGCAGCGTCATACAGGGGGGAGTCGGGGAGCTGTTTTTT.

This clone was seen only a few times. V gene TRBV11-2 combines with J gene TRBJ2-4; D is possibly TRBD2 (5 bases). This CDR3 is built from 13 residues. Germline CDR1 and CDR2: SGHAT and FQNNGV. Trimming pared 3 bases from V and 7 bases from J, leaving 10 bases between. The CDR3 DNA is TGTGCCAGCAGCTTCTCCGGCGGGAACATTCAGTACTTC. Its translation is CASSFSGGNIQYF.

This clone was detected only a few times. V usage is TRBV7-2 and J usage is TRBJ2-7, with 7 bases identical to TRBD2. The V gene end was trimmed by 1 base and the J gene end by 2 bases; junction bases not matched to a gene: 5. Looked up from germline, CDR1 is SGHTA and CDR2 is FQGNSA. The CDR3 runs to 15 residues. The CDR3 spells CASSLGLAETYEQYF. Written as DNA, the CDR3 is TGTGCCAGCAGCTTAGGGCTAGCGGAGACCTACGAGCAGTACTTC.

DNA for the CDR3: TGTGCCAGCAGTTACTCGGAGGGGCAGCCCCAGCATTTT. Its protein is CASSYSEGQPQHF. The chain recombines TRBV6-5 with TRBJ1-5; perhaps TRBD1 as D (5 bases). The CDR3 consists of 13 residues. CDR1 is MNHEY and CDR2 is SVGAGI in the germline V gene. V was pared by 0 bases and J by 7 bases, with 7 bases between.

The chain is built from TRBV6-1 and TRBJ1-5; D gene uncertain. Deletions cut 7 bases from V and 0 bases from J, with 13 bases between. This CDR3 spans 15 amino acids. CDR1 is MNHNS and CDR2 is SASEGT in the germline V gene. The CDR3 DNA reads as TGTGCCAGCACCCCGAACTATCTTAGCAATCAGCCCCAGCATTTT. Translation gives CASTPNYLSNQPQHF.

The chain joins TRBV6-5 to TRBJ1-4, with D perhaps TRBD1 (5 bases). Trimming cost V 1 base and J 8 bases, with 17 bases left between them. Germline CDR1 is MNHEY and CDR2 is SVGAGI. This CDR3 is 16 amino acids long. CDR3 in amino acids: CASSYWEGLQGEKLFF. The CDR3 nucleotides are TGTGCCAGCAGTTACTGGGAGGGACTTCAAGGGGAAAAACTGTTTTTT.

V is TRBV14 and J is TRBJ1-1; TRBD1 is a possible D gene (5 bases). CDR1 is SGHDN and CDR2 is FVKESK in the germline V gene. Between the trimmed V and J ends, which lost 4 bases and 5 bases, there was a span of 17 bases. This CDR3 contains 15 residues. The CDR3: CASSPMFGGWTEAFF. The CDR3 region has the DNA TGTGCCAGCAGCCCAATGTTCGGGGGGTGGACTGAAGCTTTCTTT.